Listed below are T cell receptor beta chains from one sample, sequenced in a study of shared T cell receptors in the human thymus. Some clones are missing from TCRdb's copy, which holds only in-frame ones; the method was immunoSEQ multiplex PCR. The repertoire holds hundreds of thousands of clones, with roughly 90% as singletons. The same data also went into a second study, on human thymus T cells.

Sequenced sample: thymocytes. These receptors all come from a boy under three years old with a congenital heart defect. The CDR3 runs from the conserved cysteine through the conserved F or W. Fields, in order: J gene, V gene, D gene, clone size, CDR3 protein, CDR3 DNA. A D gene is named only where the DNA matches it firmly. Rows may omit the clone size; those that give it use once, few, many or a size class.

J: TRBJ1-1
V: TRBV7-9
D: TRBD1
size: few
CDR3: CASSAWTGGSTEAFF
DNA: TGTGCCAGCAGCGCTTGGACAGGGGGTTCCACTGAAGCTTTCTTT

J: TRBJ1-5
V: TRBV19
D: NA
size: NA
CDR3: CASSTPPGRVFQPQHF
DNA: TGTGCCAGTAGTACCCCCCCCGGGAGGGTGTTTCAGCCCCAGCATTTT

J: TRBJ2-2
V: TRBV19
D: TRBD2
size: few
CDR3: CASSMGLARINTGELFF
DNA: TGTGCCAGTAGTATGGGACTAGCGCGAATTAACACCGGGGAGCTGTTTTTT

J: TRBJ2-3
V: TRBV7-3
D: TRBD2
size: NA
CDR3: CASSLKGLGDFGGDTQYF
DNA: TGTGCCAGCAGCTTAAAGGGACTAGGGGACTTTGGTGGAGATACGCAGTATTTT

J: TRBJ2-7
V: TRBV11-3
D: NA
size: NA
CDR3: CASRAESSRGYEQYF
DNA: TGTGCCAGCAGGGCGGAATCCTCGCGTGGGTACGAGCAGTACTTC

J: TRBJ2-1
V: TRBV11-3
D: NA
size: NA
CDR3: CASSFGNEQFF
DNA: TGTGCCAGCAGCTTCGGGAATGAGCAGTTCTTC

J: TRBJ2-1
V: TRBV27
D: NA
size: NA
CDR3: CASKSGGLRGDYNEQFF
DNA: TGTGCCAGCAAAAGCGGTGGGCTTCGGGGTGACTACAATGAGCAGTTCTTC

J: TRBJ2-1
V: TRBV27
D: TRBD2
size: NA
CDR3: CASSFWTSGKNMDNEQFF
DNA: TGTGCCAGCAGTTTTTGGACTAGCGGGAAGAACATGGACAATGAGCAGTTCTTC

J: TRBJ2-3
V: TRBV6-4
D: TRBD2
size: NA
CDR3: CASSPGGGGRATPDTQYF
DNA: TGTGCCAGCAGCCCGGGAGGAGGCGGGAGGGCCACCCCGGATACGCAGTATTTT

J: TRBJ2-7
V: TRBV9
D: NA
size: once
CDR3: CASSAPPHRGKGGEQYF
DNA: TGTGCCAGCAGCGCACCACCCCATCGGGGGAAAGGCGGCGAGCAGTACTTC

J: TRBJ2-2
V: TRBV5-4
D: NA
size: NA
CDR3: CASSFPATTNTGELFF
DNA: TGTGCCAGCAGCTTCCCAGCGACCACGAACACCGGGGAGCTGTTTTTT

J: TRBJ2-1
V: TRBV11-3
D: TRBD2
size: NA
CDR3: CASSPSSGPYNEQFF
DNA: TGTGCCAGCAGCCCTTCTAGCGGACCCTACAATGAGCAGTTCTTC

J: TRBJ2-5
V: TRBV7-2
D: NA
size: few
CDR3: CASSSKAGLQETQYF
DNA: TGTGCCAGCAGCAGTAAGGCGGGACTCCAAGAGACCCAGTACTTC

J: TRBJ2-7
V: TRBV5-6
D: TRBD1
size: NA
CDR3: CASSFRGRNQIFYEQYF
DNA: TGTGCCAGCAGCTTCAGGGGGCGCAACCAGATCTTCTACGAGCAGTACTTC

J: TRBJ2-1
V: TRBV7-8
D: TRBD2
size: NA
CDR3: CASSSGLAGGHEQFF
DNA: TGTGCCAGCAGCTCCGGACTAGCGGGAGGCCATGAGCAGTTCTTC

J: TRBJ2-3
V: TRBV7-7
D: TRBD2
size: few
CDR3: CASSLGLTCGDTQYF
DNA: TGTGCTAGCAGCTTGGGACTAACGTGTGGAGATACGCAGTATTTT

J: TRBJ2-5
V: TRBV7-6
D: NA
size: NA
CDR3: CASSKGGETQYF
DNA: TGTGCCAGCAGCAAGGGGGGGGAGACCCAGTACTTC

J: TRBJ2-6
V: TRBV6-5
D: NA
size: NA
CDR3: CATYNTGSGANVLTF
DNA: TGTGCCACCTACAATACAGGATCTGGGGCCAACGTCCTGACTTTC

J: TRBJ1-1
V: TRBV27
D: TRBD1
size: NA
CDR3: CASQGKGSQGAKNTEAFF
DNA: TGTGCCAGCCAAGGTAAGGGATCACAGGGGGCCAAGAACACTGAAGCTTTCTTT

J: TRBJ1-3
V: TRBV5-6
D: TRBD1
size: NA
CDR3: CASSLGTGSGNTIYF
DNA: TGTGCCAGCAGCTTGGGGACAGGGTCTGGAAACACCATATATTTT